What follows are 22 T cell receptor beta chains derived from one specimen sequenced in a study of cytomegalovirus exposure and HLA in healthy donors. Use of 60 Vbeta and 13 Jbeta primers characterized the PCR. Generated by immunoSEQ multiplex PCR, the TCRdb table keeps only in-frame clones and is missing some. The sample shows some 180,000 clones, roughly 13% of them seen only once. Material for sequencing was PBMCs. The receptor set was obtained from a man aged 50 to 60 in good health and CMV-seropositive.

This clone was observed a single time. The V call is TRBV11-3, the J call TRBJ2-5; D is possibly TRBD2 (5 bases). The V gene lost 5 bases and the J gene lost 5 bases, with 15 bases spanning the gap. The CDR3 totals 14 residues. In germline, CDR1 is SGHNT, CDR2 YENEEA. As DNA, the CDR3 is TGTGCCAGCAGCCCGATAGCGCGGTCGGAGACCCAGTACTTC. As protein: CASSPIARSETQYF.

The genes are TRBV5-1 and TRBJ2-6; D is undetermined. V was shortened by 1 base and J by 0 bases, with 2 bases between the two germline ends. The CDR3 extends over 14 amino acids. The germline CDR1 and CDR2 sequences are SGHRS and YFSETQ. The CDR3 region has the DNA TGCGCCAGCAGCTTGTACTCTGGGGCCAACGTCCTGACTTTC. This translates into CASSLYSGANVLTF.

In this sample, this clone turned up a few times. This chain's CDR3 is CASSFDRGIPNSPLHF. CDR3 sequence (DNA): TGTGCCAGCAGTTTTGACAGGGGGATTCCTAATTCACCCCTCCACTTT. The J gene is TRBJ1-6, the V gene TRBV5-5, with 9 bases matching TRBD1. J was trimmed by 6 bases and V by 5 bases; bases with no gene match: 9. From germline, CDR1 is SGHKS and CDR2 YYEKEE (reference sequence). This CDR3 region has 16 residues.

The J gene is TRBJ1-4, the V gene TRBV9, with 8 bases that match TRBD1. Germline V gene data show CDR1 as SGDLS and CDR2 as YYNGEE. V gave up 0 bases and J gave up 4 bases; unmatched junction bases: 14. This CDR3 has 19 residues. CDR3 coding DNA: TGTGCCAGCAGCGTAGGTCCAGGGGGCGTCACATACCTTAATGAAAAACTGTTTTTT. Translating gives CASSVGPGGVTYLNEKLFF. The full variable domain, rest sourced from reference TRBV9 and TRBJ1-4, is DSGVTQTPKHLITATGQRVTLRCSPRSGDLSVYWYQQSLDQGLQFLIQYYNGEERAKGNILERFSAQQFPDLHSELNLSSLELGDSALYFCASSVGPGGVTYLNEKLFFGSGTQLSVL.

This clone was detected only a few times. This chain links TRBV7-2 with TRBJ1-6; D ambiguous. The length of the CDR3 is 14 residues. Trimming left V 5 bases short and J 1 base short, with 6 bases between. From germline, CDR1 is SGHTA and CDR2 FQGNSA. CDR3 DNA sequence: TGTGCCAGCAGCCTCGGGTCCTATAATTCACCCCTCCACTTT. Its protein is CASSLGSYNSPLHF.

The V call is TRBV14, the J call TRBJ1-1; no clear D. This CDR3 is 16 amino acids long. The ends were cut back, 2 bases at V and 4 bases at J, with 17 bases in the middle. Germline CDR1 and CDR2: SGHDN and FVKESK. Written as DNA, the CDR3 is TGTGCCAGCAGCCAACATCTAGGCCGGGGAGGCACTGAAGCTTTCTTT. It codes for CASSQHLGRGGTEAFF.

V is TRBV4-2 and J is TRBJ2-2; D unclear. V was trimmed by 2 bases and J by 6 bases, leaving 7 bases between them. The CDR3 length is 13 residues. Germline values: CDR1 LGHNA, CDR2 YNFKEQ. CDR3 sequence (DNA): TGTGCCAGCAGCCAAAGAACATCCGGGGAGCTGTTTTTT. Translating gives CASSQRTSGELFF.

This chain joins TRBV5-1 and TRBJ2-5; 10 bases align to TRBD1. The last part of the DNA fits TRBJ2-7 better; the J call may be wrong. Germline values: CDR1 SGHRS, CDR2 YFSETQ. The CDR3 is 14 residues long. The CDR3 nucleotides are TGCGCCAGCAGCTTTGGGACAGGGGACTACGAGCAGTACTTC. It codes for CASSFGTGDYEQYF.

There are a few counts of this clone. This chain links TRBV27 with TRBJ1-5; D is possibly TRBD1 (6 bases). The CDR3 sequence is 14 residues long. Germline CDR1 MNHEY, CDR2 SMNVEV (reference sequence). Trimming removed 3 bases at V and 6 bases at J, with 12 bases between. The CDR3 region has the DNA TGTGCCAGCAGTTTTGCAGGGGTAAGTCAGCCCCAGCATTTT. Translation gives CASSFAGVSQPQHF.

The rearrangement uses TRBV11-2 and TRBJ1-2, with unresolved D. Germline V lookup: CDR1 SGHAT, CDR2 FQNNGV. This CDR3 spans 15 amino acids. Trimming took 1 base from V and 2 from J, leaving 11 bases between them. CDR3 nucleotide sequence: TGTGCCAGCAGCTTAGGAGGTGCCAGCAACTATGGCTACACCTTC. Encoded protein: CASSLGGASNYGYTF.

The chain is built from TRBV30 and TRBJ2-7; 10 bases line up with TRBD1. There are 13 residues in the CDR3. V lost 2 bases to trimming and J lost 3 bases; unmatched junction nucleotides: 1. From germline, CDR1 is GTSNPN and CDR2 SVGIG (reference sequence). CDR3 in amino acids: CAWSRDRGYEQYF. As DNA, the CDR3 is TGTGCCTGGAGTCGGGACAGGGGCTACGAGCAGTACTTC.

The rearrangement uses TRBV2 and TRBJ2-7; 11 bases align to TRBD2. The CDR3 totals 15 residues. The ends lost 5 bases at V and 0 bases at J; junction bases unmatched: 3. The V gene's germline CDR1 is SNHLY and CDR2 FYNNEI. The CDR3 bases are TGTGCCAGCAGTACTAGCGGGGGTAGCTCCTACGAGCAGTACTTC. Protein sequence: CASSTSGGSSYEQYF.

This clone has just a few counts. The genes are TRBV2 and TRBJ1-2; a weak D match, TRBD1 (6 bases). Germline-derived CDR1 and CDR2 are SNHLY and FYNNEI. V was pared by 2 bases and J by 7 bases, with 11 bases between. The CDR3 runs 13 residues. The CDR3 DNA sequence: TGTGCCAGCAGTGAATCGGGGGGCCCTGGCTACACCTTC. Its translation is CASSESGGPGYTF.

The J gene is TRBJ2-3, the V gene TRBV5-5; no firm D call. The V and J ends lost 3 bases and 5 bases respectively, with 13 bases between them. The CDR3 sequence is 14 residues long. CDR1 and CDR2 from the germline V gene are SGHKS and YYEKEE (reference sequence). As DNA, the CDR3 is TGTGCCAGCAGCTCTTCCTTTGAGGAAGATACGCAGTATTTT. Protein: CASSSSFEEDTQYF.

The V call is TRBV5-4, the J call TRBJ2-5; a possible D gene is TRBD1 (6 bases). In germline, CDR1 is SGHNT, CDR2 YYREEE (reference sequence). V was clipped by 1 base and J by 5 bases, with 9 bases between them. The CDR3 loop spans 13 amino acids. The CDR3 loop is CASSLKQGETQYF. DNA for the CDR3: TGTGCCAGCAGCTTGAAACAGGGTGAGACCCAGTACTTC. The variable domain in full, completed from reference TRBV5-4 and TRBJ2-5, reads ETGVTQSPTHLIKTRGQQVTLRCSSQSGHNTVSWYQQALGQGPQFIFQYYREEENGRGNFPPRFSGLQFPNYSSELNVNALELDDSALYLCASSLKQGETQYFGPGTRLLVL.

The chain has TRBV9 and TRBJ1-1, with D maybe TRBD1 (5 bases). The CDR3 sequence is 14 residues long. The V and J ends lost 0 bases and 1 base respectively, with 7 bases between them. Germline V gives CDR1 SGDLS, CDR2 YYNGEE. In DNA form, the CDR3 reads TGTGCCAGCAGCGTAGGACAGCCGAACACTGAAGCTTTCTTT. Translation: CASSVGQPNTEAFF.

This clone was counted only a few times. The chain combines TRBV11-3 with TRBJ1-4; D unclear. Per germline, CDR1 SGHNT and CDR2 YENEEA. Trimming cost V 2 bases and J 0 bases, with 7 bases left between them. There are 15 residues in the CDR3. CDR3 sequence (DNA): TGTGCCAGCAGCTTAACCCGGGCAACTAATGAAAAACTGTTTTTT. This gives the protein CASSLTRATNEKLFF.

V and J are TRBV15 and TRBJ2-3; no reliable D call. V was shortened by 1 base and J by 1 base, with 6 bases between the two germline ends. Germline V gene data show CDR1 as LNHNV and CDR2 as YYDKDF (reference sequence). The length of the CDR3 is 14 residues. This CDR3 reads CATSRVGGTDTQYF. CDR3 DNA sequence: TGTGCCACCAGCAGAGTTGGAGGCACAGATACGCAGTATTTT.

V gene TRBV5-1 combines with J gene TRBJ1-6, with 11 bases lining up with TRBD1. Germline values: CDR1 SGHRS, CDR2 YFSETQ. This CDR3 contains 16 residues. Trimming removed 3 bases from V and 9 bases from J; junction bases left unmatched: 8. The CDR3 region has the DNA TGCGCCAGCAGCTGGACAGGGGGCGGAGATGGTTCACCCCTCCACTTT. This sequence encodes CASSWTGGGDGSPLHF. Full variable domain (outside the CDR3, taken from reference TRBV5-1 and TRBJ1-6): KAGVTQTPRYLIKTRGQQVTLSCSPISGHRSVSWYQQTPGQGLQFLFEYFSETQRNKGNFPGRFSGRQFSNSRSEMNVSTLELGDSALYLCASSWTGGGDGSPLHFGNGTRLTVT.

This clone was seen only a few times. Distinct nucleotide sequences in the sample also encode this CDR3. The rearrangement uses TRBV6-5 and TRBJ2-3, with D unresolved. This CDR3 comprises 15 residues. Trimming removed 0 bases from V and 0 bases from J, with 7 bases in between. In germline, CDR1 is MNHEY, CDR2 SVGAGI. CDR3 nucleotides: TGTGCCAGCAGTTACTCTGGAGCTAGCACAGATACGCAGTATTTT. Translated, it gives CASSYSGASTDTQYF.

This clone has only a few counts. CDR3 sequence (DNA): TGTGCCAGCAGCTTAGGGCTCCAAGAGACCCAGTACTTC. Amino acid sequence: CASSLGLQETQYF. This rearrangement joins TRBV11-2 to TRBJ2-5, with D uncertain. The V gene lost 1 base and the J gene lost 1 base, with 4 bases spanning the gap. The CDR3 sequence is 13 residues long. The germline gives CDR1 SGHAT, CDR2 FQNNGV.

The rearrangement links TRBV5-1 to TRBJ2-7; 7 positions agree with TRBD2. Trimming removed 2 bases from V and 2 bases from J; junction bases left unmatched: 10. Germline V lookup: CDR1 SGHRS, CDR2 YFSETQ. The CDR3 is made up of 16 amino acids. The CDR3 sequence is CASSFGGGEGTYEQYF. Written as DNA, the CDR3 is TGCGCCAGCAGCTTTGGCGGGGGAGAAGGAACCTACGAGCAGTACTTC.